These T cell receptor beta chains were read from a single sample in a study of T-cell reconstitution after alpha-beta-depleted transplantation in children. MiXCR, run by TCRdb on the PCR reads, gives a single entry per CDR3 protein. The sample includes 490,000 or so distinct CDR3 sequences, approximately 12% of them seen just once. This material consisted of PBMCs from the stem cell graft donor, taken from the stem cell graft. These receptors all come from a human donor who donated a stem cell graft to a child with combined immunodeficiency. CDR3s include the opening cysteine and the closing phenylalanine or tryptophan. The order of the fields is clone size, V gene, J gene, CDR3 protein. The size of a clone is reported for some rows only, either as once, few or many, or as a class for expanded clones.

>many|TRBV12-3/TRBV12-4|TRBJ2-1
CASSPRTGGIYNEQFF
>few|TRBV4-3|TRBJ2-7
CASSPGQGEDSYEQYF
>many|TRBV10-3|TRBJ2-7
CAISSTTSGYVEQYF
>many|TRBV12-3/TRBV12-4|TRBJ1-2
CASSYRVSSDYGYTF
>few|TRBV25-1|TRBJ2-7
CASSELGYEQYF
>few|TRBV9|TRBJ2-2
CASSAPRPAGELFF
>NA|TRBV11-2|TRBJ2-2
CASSLVGSGSGELFF
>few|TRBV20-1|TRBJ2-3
CSARGARRLTSTDTQYF
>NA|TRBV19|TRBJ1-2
CASGTGGNYGYTF
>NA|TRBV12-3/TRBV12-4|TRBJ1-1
CASSKTGAVTEAFF
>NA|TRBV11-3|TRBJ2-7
CASRGRGGHEQYF
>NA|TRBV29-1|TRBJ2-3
CSVEASGGATDTQYF
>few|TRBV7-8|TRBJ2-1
CASSFRLAGDYNEQFF
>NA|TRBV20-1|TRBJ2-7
CSAPGLSPYEQYF
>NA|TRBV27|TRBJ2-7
CANLLAEGYEQYF
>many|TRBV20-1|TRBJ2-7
CSADRGESYEQYF
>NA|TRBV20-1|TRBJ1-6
CSAYRQGVNSPLHF
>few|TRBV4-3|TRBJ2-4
CASSQTQGSAKNIQYF
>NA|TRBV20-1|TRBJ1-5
CSARWGGSYSNQPQHF
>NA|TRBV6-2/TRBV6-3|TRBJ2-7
CASGSGFRGEQYF
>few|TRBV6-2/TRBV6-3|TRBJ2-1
CASSYRVAGYNEQFF
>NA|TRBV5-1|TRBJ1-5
CASSMGDGNQPQHF
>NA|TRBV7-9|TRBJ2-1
CASSLGRERFLGEQFF
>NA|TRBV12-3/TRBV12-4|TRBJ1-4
CASSRGMSGEKLFF
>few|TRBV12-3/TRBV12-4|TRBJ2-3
CASSLRSGTSSYTDTQYF
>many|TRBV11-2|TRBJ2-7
CASSLGFPDYEQYF
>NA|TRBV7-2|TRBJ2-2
CASSLRSGTVNTGELFF
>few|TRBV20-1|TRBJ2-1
CSARDGRLAGANEQFF
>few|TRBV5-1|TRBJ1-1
CASSLEGGKNTEAFF
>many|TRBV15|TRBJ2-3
CATSGGRASTDTQYF
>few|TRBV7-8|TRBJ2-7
CASSPSGSQYEQYF
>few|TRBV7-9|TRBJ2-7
CASSLPNRESYEQYF
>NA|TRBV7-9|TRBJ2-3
CASSFGGAPADTQYF
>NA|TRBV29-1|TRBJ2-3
CSVAEDTQYF
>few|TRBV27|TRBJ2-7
CASSPGTESYEQYF
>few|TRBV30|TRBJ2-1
CAWSQAYNEQFF
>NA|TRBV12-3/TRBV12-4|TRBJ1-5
CASSFWGDRQPQHF
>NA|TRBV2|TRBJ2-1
CASSPKREGLDEQFF
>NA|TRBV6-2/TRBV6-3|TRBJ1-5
CASSYRGQLYSNQPQHF
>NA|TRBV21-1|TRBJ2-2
CASSEAGCVAGELFF
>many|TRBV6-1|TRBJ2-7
CASSGQEHYEQYF
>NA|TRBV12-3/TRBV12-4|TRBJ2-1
CASSFMVPHEQFF
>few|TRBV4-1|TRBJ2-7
CASSRGTGVEQYF
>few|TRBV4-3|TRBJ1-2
CASSPANTRSKRGYTF
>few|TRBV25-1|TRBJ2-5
CASSELPATTSQETQYF
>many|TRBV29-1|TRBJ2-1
CSVGVNEQFF
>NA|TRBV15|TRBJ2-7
CATSRGQGLGYEQYF
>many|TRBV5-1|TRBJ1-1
CASTPSAGRNTEAFF
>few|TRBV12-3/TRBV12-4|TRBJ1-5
CASRDGTINQPQHF
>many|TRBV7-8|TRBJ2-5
CASSQHSGEETQYF
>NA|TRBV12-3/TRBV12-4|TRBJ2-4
CASREGRTQNIQYF
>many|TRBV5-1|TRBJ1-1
CASSFRDPINTEAFF
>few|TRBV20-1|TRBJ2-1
CSASVLAGGGKAYNEQFF
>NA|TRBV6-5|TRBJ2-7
CASSSPRRGNEQYF
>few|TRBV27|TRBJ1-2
CASGQPVYGYTF
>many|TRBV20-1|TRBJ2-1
CSARDPGLAGASDNEQFF
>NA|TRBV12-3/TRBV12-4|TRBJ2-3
CASSLTSVDLSTDTQYF
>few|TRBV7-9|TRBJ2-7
CASSSVRVASSYEQYF
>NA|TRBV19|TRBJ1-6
CASRPGQPNSPLHF